The 2 T cell receptor beta chains listed next were all sequenced from one sample in a study of identical twins. TCRdb ran MiXCR on the 5' RACE reads and lists one entry per CDR3 protein. The sample yields a few hundred thousand distinct CDR3 sequences, approximately 10% seen once. These same data were also listed under a study on yellow fever vaccine responses in identical twins.

Material for sequencing was PBMCs. The receptor set was obtained from a woman between 18 and 29 years old in good health.

This chain connects TRBV2 to TRBJ2-3, with 16 bases identical to TRBD2. With V trimmed by 3 bases and J by 5 bases, 5 bases remained unmatched. The CDR3 sequence is 17 residues long. Germline V lookup: CDR1 SNHLY, CDR2 FYNNEI. The CDR3 bases are TGTGCCAGCAGTGAGGGACTAGCGGGAGGGCCTGAAGATACGCAGTATTTT. Residues: CASSEGLAGGPEDTQYF.

This clonotype was counted a few times. The chain joins TRBV10-3 to TRBJ2-1; 12 bases align to TRBD2. V dropped 2 bases and J dropped 5; count of bases not matched to a gene: 4. The CDR3 has 16 amino acids. CDR1 and CDR2 from the germline V gene are ENHRY and SYGVKD. The CDR3 region has the DNA TGTGCCATCAGTGAGCAACTAGCGGGAGGAGACAATGAGCAGTTCTTC. The encoded protein is CAISEQLAGGDNEQFF.